Sequencing of this T cell receptor beta chain was carried out in a study of beta chain features in type 1 diabetes. Study background: Age, gender and cell yields were similar between patients and healthy donors. The study examined about 100,000,000 sorted cells across all samples.

The entirety of the isolated RNA underwent reverse transcription, so expressed TCRB transcripts were sequenced. Assay: immunoSEQ multiplex PCR; the TCRdb copy retains only in-frame clones and omits some. The table lists about 150,000 clones, roughly 8% of them singletons. This clone was detected a few times. As yet, its antigen is unknown. Broader study findings: For type 1 diabetes patients, VDJ junctions showed fewer insertions and more deletions.

Germline V gives CDR1 SGHTS, CDR2 YDEGEE. The length of the CDR3 is 15 residues. V trimming: 3 bases; J trimming: 5 bases; junction bases outside the gene matches: 3. Material: central memory CD4+ T cells from blood. The chain uses TRBV5-8 and TRBJ2-2; 11 nucleotides agree with TRBD1. The sequence came from a man aged 18 to 35 in good health. This CDR3 reads CASSSGTGGTGELFF. CDR3 nucleotides: TGTGCCAGCAGCTCCGGGACAGGGGGGACCGGGGAGCTGTTTTTT.